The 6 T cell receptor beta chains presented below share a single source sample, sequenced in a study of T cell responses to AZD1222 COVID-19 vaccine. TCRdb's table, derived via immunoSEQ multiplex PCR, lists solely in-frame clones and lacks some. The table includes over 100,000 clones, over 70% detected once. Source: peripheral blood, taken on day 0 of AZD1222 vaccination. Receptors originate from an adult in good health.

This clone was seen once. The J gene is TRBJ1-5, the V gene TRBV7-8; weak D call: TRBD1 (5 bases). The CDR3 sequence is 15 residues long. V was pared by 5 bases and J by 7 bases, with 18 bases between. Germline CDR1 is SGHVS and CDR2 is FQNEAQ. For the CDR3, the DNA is TGTGCCAGCAGCCCGCTTCGGGGGGGACGACAGCCCCAGCATTTT. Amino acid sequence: CASSPLRGGRQPQHF.

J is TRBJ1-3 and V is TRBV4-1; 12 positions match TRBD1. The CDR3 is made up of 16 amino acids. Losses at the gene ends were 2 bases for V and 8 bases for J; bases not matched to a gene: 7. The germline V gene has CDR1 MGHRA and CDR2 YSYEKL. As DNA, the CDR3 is TGCGCCAGCAGCCAACAAGCCGGGACAGGGGGCTACACCATATATTTT. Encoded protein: CASSQQAGTGGYTIYF.

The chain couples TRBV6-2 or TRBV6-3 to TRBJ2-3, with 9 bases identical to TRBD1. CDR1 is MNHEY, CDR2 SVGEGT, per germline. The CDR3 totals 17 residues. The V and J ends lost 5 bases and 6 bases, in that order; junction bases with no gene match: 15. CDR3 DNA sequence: TGTGCCAGCAGTCCACAGGGGGCCGCGACGGGAAGTGATACGCAGTATTTT. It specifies CASSPQGAATGSDTQYF.

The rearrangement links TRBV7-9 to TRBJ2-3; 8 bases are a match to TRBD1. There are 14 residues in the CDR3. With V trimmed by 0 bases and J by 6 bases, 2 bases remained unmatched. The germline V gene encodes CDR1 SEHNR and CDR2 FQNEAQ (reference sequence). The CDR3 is CASSLAQGADTQYF. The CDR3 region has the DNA TGTGCCAGCAGCTTAGCGCAGGGGGCCGATACGCAGTATTTT.

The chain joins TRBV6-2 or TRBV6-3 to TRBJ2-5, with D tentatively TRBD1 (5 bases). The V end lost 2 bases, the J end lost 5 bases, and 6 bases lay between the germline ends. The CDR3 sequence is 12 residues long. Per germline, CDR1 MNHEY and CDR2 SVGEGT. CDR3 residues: CASSYQGETQYF. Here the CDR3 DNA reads TGTGCCAGCAGTTACCAGGGCGAGACCCAGTACTTC.

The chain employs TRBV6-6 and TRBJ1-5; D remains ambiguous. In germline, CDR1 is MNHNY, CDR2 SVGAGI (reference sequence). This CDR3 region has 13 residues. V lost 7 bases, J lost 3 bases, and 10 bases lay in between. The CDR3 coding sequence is TGTGCCAGCAAGTCCCTGATCAATCAGCCCCAGCATTTT. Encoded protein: CASKSLINQPQHF.